The T cell receptor (beta chain) described here comes from a study of spatial heterogeneity in lung cancer. Study-wide background: Donation came from 70 or so patients with untreated early-stage non-small cell lung cancer.

Turning to this clonotype: This beta chain represents an off-target read in a library built for alpha chains; its size is of limited meaning.

Trimming shortened V by 5 bases and J by 1 base, and 8 bases separated the two germline ends. The CDR3 covers 13 residues. The germline V gene encodes CDR1 SEHNR and CDR2 FQNEAQ (reference sequence). The study tagged each TCR cDNA molecule with a unique molecular identifier. TCRdb redid the calling of the 5' RACE reads with MiXCR, one entry per CDR3 protein. The sample contains roughly 320 distinct CDR3 sequences, 30% of which appear only once. Time point specified: blood at routine non-recurrence follow-up after resection. The chain links TRBV7-9 to TRBJ1-1; D gene ambiguous. Sample: PBMCs, taken at follow-up. This receptor was identified in a male donor with early-stage non-small cell lung cancer. The chain's CDR3 is CASSLDTNTEAFF. The DNA for the CDR3 is TGTGCCAGCAGCCTTGACACGAACACTGAAGCTTTCTTT.